This TCR beta chain was recovered during a study of blood T cell repertoires in COVID-19. The overall study: Samples of COVID-19 (acute and convalescent) were obtained from the United States, Italy and Spain. T cells, B-cell-depleted T cells, or PBMCs provided the cDNA or gDNA that served as material.

Trimming pared 6 bases from V and 5 bases from J, leaving 16 bases between. The germline V gene encodes CDR1 SGHAT and CDR2 FQNNGV. The CDR3 length is 14 residues. Original processing methods: Reference gene primer amplification in the assay estimated nucleated cell counts. The table came from immunoSEQ multiplex PCR; TCRdb's copy has only in-frame clones and leaves some out. V and J calls and clone size are copied from that table; D and trimming were computed from the DNA. The sample yields fewer than 350,000 clones, 70% to 90% seen once. This sequence joins TRBV11-2 and TRBJ1-2, with TRBD1 as a possible D gene (5 bases). The specimen was peripheral blood. The TCR sequence derives from a woman between 45 and 60 years old with active or convalescent COVID-19. The CDR3 reads CASSTHQGWYGYTF. For the CDR3, the DNA is TGTGCCAGCAGTACGCATCAGGGATGGTATGGCTACACCTTC.